This T cell receptor (beta chain) originates from a study of cytomegalovirus exposure and HLA in healthy donors (dated by TCRdb to 2016 to 2017). For the wider study: In an earlier analysis of roughly 500 of the donors, 276 Gb of sequence data and about 110 million unique TCR beta sequences from roughly 180 million T cells were reported. Approximately 300 gigabases of sequencing data and roughly 81 million unique TCR sequences made up an early release that covered around 640 HLA-typed donors. Of the roughly 400 genotyped donors, around 81% fell in the genetic ancestry cluster associated with self-reported Caucasian donors. The study aimed to test whether cataloging public T cell receptors could reveal signatures of past pathogen exposure. The study profiled the T cell repertoires of 550 to 700 subjects by immunosequencing and related them to cytomegalovirus serostatus. In addition to the first cohort of roughly 670 subjects, a separate validation cohort of 120 different subjects was used. High-throughput TCR immunosequencing, statistical association of individual TCRs with disease status, and machine learning were combined to predict cytomegalovirus infection status. A later analysis re-analyzed previously published TCR beta repertoires from about 730 donors and added high-resolution HLA genotyping to study TCR occurrence patterns. Rather than drawing on any new phenotypic data, the later analysis identified candidate immune exposures from TCR beta sequences and the way those sequences occurred across donors. In an earlier analysis of roughly 600 of the donors, high-throughput TCR beta sequencing was used to judge whether each TCR beta V gene segment behaved as functional or pseudogenic. Donor age, sex, ethnicity and CMV serostatus were collected together with the repertoire data. Genome-wide SNP genotypes for about three fifths of the roughly 670 donors were used in a later genetic analysis, which treated that subset as a discovery cohort. All discovery cohort repertoires had been generated on a single sequencing platform. HLA typing covered class I and class II loci at four-digit resolution. Typing coverage varied by locus: roughly 629-640 donors for A, B, C, DRB1 and DQB1; more than 500 for DQA1; about 590 for DPA1; under 490 for DPB1. Because of strong linkage in the cohort, roughly five DR-DQ haplotypes were treated as single units for association and clustering. Across about 370 genotyped donors of the cohort, an average of about 200,000 unique TCR beta nucleotide sequences per donor were sequenced, and roughly a sixth of those sequences were non-productive.

In total, 500 to 700 healthy bone marrow donors made up the cohort. Cohort members were all nominally healthy when sampled, although unrecorded immune exposures were likely present. The donor was CMV seronegative and belonged to the group of under 400 seronegative cohort members. Each donor provided a peripheral blood sample, and peripheral blood mononuclear cells were used for TCR beta sequencing. Genomic DNA was extracted from the blood cell samples with the Qiagen DNeasy Blood Extraction Kit. Germline trimming: 0 bases from V, 4 bases from J; junction bases outside gene matches: 6. Looking up the germline V gene yields CDR1 MNHNS and CDR2 SASEGT. Its CDR3 holds 16 amino acids, cysteine through phenylalanine. Only the CDR3 portion is preserved as DNA: 48 bases, with reading frame beginning at the first base. Libraries were prepared through the immunoSEQ multiplex PCR assay. For the multiplex PCR, a mixture combining 60 forward primers for TCR Vbeta segments and 13 reverse primers for TCR Jbeta segments was used. The CDR3 region of rearranged TCR beta genes was amplified from genomic DNA by a multiplex PCR assay. On the Illumina HiSeq System, the amplified TCR beta libraries were sequenced as 87-base-pair reads. The authors processed their data as follows. In a later analysis, some 80 million unique TCR beta chains were counted across the approximately 640 repertoires, and about 10 million of these chains were shared by at least two donors. Raw reads were error-corrected and collapsed into unique sequences by a nearest-neighbor algorithm in which closely related sequences were merged to remove PCR and sequencing errors. To assign V, D and J gene segments, CDR3 sequences were aligned to IMGT reference sequences. For a sequence to be retained, at least a six-nucleotide match to both a V gene segment and a J gene segment was required. A rearrangement counted as productive if the CDR3 had no stop codons and remained in frame with V and J, and every other rearrangement counted as non-productive. CDR3 was defined by IMGT convention, running from the second conserved V-encoded cysteine to the conserved J-encoded phenylalanine. The earlier analysis of some 550 of the donors excluded any sequence lacking an unambiguous match to a single V gene segment. An earlier analysis of approximately 590 of the donors called V segments functional above 56.7% productive rearrangements and segregating when the between-donor standard deviation exceeded 5%. A statistical classification framework was built to diagnose cytomegalovirus status from the catalog of TCR beta chain sequences. In a later analysis, TCR nucleotide sequences were compared against IMGT/GENE-DB human TR gene sequences so that V and J genes could be assigned. Using the TCRdist pipeline, a later analysis assigned CDR3 sequences along with most-parsimonious VDJ recombination scenarios. A later analysis defined each TCR beta chain by its CDR3 amino acid sequence plus V-gene family, and excluded reads lacking a unique V-gene family. In a later analysis, 450 to 600 highly shared, low-generation-probability nucleotide sequences were removed to address suspected cross-contamination and a sequencing artifact. A later analysis calculated a clonal expansion index for each public chain from normalized within-repertoire ranks of inferred template counts. In a later analysis, generation probabilities were computed with a VDJ recombination model fitted to out-of-frame rearrangements, and the resulting probabilities were checked against IGoR. Hypergeometric tests were used in a later analysis to score TCR-TCR, TCR-HLA and TCR-CMV co-occurrence, with a repertoire-size bias correction applied to the TCR pairs. In a later analysis, false discovery rates were estimated by permuting HLA or CMV assignments 20 times. In a later analysis, co-occurring TCRs were grouped with DBSCAN, and TCRdist sequence similarity was added when clustering was performed within HLA-allele-positive subsets. Repertoires with fewer than 30,000 or more than 120,000 public chains were left out of co-occurrence clustering, as were a few repertoires with anomalous nucleotide sharing. Not all clones reach the TCRdb copy of this immuneACCESS table, which keeps in-frame sequences only. Checked studies attribute under half of the gap to unresolved V genes and leave the rest unexplained. V, J and clone size reflect that table, while D and trimming were determined from the DNA. The sample yields 150,000 to 200,000 clones; approximately 84% were counted once. The biggest ten clones account for 0.2% to 0.3% of the sample.

In the case of this clone: Its cognate antigen has yet to be identified. No base quality information exists; no much larger clone differs at one position.

The paper as a whole reports these results and caveats: It was suggested by the authors that the approach could potentially be generalized to other disease states and immunological phenotypes. The earlier analysis of 587 of the donors excluded roughly 17 rarely observed V segments, including chromosome 9 orphons, because counts were too low. According to a later genetic analysis, donors in an Asian-associated ancestry cluster had fewer N-insertions in productive TCRs than the approximately 650-donor mean. This cohort had only TCR beta chains sequenced, and the lack of alpha or paired-chain data limited which features could be detected. Sequencing depth was assumed to be roughly uniform across donors in the presence/absence analyses, though that assumption may not hold. Some IMGT-functional V segments, including TRBV6-2 and TRBV6-3, could not be distinguished by the 87-base-pair reads and were therefore excluded. A further reported finding was that TCR beta sequences accurately predicted the HLA-A and HLA-B alleles for most subjects in the first cohort. At a false discovery rate of 0.05, a later analysis linked around 17,000 TCR beta sequences to specific HLA alleles. Cytomegalovirus status was reported to be diagnosed by the classifier with high specificity and sensitivity in both the original and validation cohorts. An earlier analysis of approximately 570 of the donors showed that most TCR beta V segments appeared in productive rearrangements either about 87% or about 30% of the time, which broadly matched IMGT annotations. Most TCR sequences were seen in very few donors, while some public TCRs were found in many individuals. A cluster of highly shared sequence variants was judged likely to be a technical artifact of the sequencing pipeline. Several of the top co-occurrence clusters appeared to be linked to parvovirus B19, influenza, CMV and Epstein-Barr virus, according to a later analysis. Because some donors lacked HLA typing at each locus, the association tests relied only on the typed subset. Compared with equally common non-associated chains, HLA-associated TCR beta chains in a later analysis were more clonally expanded and had lower generation probabilities. In vitro tests confirmed that a few of the cytomegalovirus-associated TCR beta chains recognize cytomegalovirus antigens. According to a later analysis, most CMV-associated TCR beta chains appeared to be HLA-restricted, and the HLA associations seemed to be driven largely by CMV exposure. Immune exposure information for the cohort was limited to CMV serostatus. When HLA alleles, especially DR and DQ, strongly co-occurred, TCR associations were difficult to assign to individual alleles. In the study, about 150 TCR beta chains were listed as associated with cytomegalovirus. A later genetic analysis associated a missense DCLRE1C variant with V-gene and J-gene trimming of TCR beta chains, and an independent cohort replicated the association. Correlated functional status among segregating V segments might reflect linkage disequilibrium, but an unknown experimental factor could not be ruled out. According to a later analysis, TCR association rates differed among HLA loci, with DRB1 alleles showing the most associated TCRs and HLA-C alleles showing the fewest.

The sequenced sample was PBMCs. This TCR came from a girl under three years old in good health and CMV-seronegative. The rearrangement joined TRBV6-1 to TRBJ1-3; the central 7 bases match TRBD1. The bases read TGTGCCAGCAGTGAAGCCCACGGGACAGTGGGAAACACCATATATTTT. Translated, it gives CASSEAHGTVGNTIYF.